The TCR beta chain described here comes from a study of CD8+ T cells in alopecia areata. About the study: Twice daily, treated patients received 5 to 10 mg of oral tofacitinib.

Findings of the study overall: Normal skin's resident alphabeta T cells are also sequenced in scalp samples. Relative to normal scalp, lesional scalp, especially alopecia totalis/universalis, showed higher clonality. Patients displayed less clarity in TCR sharing than mice, a finding possibly related to HLA.

Per the germline V gene, CDR1 is GTSNPN and CDR2 is SVGIG (reference sequence). The CDR3 is 16 residues long. Trimming took 3 bases from V and 1 from J, leaving 18 bases between them. Extraction and reverse transcription of RNA yielded cDNA as the sequencing template. Sequenced by immunoSEQ multiplex PCR; TCRdb stores in-frame clones only, minus some. The sample holds more than 75,000 clones, about two fifths seen once. Comments on this clone: Its antigen is not identified.

Sample: CD4+ T cells sorted from blood. J is TRBJ1-2 and V is TRBV30, with D hard to call. The sequence came from a human donor with alopecia areata. The CDR3 here is CAWSYGRHTNNYGYTF. CDR3 in DNA: TGTGCCTGGAGCTATGGACGGCATACTAATAACTATGGCTACACCTTC.